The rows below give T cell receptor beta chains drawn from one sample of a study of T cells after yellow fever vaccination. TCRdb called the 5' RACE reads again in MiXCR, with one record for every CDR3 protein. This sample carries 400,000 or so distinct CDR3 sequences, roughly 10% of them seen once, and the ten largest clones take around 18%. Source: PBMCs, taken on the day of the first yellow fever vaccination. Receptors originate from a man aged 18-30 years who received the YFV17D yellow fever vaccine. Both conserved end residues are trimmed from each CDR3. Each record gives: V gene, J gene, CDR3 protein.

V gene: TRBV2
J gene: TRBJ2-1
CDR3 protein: ASIAGGNEQF

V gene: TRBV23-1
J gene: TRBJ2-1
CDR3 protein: ASSPDRGSAAEYDEQF

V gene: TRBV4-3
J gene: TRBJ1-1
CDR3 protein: ASSQAQGGTEAF

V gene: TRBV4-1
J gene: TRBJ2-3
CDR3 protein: ASSHLAVGDTQY

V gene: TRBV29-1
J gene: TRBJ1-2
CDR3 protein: SVRTVADPGYT

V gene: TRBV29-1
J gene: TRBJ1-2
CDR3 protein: SVEEGGGQGYT

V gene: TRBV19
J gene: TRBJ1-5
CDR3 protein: ASSIAGQGNQPQH

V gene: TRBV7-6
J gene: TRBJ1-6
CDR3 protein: ASSLDGSYNSPLH

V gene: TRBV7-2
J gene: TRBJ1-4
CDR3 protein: ASSSPPGRSNEKLF

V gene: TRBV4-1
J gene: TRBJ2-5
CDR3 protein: ASSPRDGNQETQY

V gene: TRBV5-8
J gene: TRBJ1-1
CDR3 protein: ASSLEIWAGGAF

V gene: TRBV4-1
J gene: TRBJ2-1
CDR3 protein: ASSQVGYEQF